The rows below give T cell receptor beta chains drawn from one sample of a study of glioma-infiltrating T cells after dendritic cell vaccination. The assay was immunoSEQ multiplex PCR, and TCRdb's table has in-frame clones only and misses some. This repertoire shows 65,000 to 80,000 clones, roughly 84% found once; its top ten account for 2% to 2.5%. This sample comprised blood, obtained after dendritic cell vaccination. All receptors derive from a human donor with glioblastoma. Both conserved end residues are part of each CDR3. Fields, in order: J gene, D gene, clone size, V gene, CDR3 length, CDR3 DNA, CDR3 protein. A D gene is named only where the DNA matches it firmly. Not all rows give a size; the values are once, few, many and, for expanded clones, a class.

J gene: TRBJ2-1; D gene: NA; clone size: NA; V gene: TRBV4-2; CDR3 length: 16; CDR3 DNA: TGTGCCAGCAGCCAAGAGTTTGAGAATTCCTACAATGAGCAGTTCTTC; CDR3 protein: CASSQEFENSYNEQFF
J gene: TRBJ1-3; D gene: NA; clone size: NA; V gene: TRBV6-5; CDR3 length: 14; CDR3 DNA: TGTGCCAGCACCCGCGGGACCTCTGGAAACACCATATATTTT; CDR3 protein: CASTRGTSGNTIYF
J gene: TRBJ1-6; D gene: NA; clone size: NA; V gene: TRBV6-1; CDR3 length: 14; CDR3 DNA: TGTGCCAGCAGTGTAGACAGTTATAATTCACCCCTCCACTTT; CDR3 protein: CASSVDSYNSPLHF
J gene: TRBJ1-2; D gene: TRBD1; clone size: NA; V gene: TRBV29-1; CDR3 length: 13; CDR3 DNA: TGCAGCGTCCAGCCCCTGGGACAGGGCGACTACACCTTC; CDR3 protein: CSVQPLGQGDYTF
J gene: TRBJ2-6; D gene: NA; clone size: NA; V gene: TRBV7-3; CDR3 length: 16; CDR3 DNA: TGTGCCAGCAGCTTGGAGGGTACCTCTGGGGCCAACGTCCTGACTTTC; CDR3 protein: CASSLEGTSGANVLTF
J gene: TRBJ1-2; D gene: NA; clone size: NA; V gene: TRBV7-9; CDR3 length: 14; CDR3 DNA: TGTGCCAGCAGCTTTCCCCCCAGGGGCCATGGCTACACCTTC; CDR3 protein: CASSFPPRGHGYTF
J gene: TRBJ1-1; D gene: NA; clone size: NA; V gene: TRBV7-9; CDR3 length: 11; CDR3 DNA: TGTGCCAGCAGCAGGTACAGAGAAGCTTTCTTT; CDR3 protein: CASSRYREAFF
J gene: TRBJ1-2; D gene: NA; clone size: NA; V gene: TRBV7-2; CDR3 length: 12; CDR3 DNA: TGTGCCAGCAGCTTAGCGGGGGGGCTCCACACCTTC; CDR3 protein: CASSLAGGLHTF
J gene: TRBJ2-5; D gene: NA; clone size: NA; V gene: TRBV30; CDR3 length: 16; CDR3 DNA: TGTGCCTGGAGTGTACGTGCAGGCACATTTCAAGAGACCCAGTACTTC; CDR3 protein: CAWSVRAGTFQETQYF
J gene: TRBJ1-5; D gene: NA; clone size: NA; V gene: TRBV5-1; CDR3 length: 14; CDR3 DNA: TGCGCCAGCAGCTTGGCCGGAAACGAGGAGCCCCAGCATTTT; CDR3 protein: CASSLAGNEEPQHF
J gene: TRBJ1-1; D gene: NA; clone size: NA; V gene: TRBV13; CDR3 length: 18; CDR3 DNA: TGTGCCAGCAGCTTCCGCGGCTTCGGGGGGAGAGGCTACACTGAAGCTTTCTTT; CDR3 protein: CASSFRGFGGRGYTEAFF
J gene: TRBJ2-7; D gene: TRBD1; clone size: NA; V gene: TRBV11-2; CDR3 length: 15; CDR3 DNA: TGTGCCAGCAGCTTAGTGCGGACAGGGGAGTACGAGCAGTACTTC; CDR3 protein: CASSLVRTGEYEQYF
J gene: TRBJ2-5; D gene: TRBD2; clone size: NA; V gene: TRBV9; CDR3 length: 15; CDR3 DNA: TGTGCCAGCAGCGTAGCCAGCGGGAGGACGGAGACCCAGTACTTC; CDR3 protein: CASSVASGRTETQYF
J gene: TRBJ2-5; D gene: TRBD2; clone size: once; V gene: TRBV10-3; CDR3 length: 14; CDR3 DNA: TGTGCCGTCGCACCTAGCGGGGGTAAAGAGACCCAGTACTTC; CDR3 protein: CAVAPSGGKETQYF
J gene: TRBJ2-7; D gene: TRBD1; clone size: NA; V gene: TRBV7-9; CDR3 length: 15; CDR3 DNA: TGCGCCAGCAGCCAAGGAAGACAGGGGCCTATGGAGCAGTACTTC; CDR3 protein: CASSQGRQGPMEQYF
J gene: TRBJ2-5; D gene: TRBD2; clone size: NA; V gene: TRBV5-1; CDR3 length: 18; CDR3 DNA: TGCGCCAGCAGCTTTGGCCCCGGTCAAGCGGGAGGCTCATATGAGCAGTACTTC; CDR3 protein: CASSFGPGQAGGSYEQYF
J gene: TRBJ1-2; D gene: TRBD1; clone size: NA; V gene: TRBV30; CDR3 length: 12; CDR3 DNA: TGTGCCTGGAGTGTAGACAGGGACGGCTACACCTTC; CDR3 protein: CAWSVDRDGYTF
J gene: TRBJ1-4; D gene: NA; clone size: NA; V gene: TRBV15; CDR3 length: 15; CDR3 DNA: TGTGCCACCAGCACCACTCTTTCAACTAATGAAAAACTGTTTTTT; CDR3 protein: CATSTTLSTNEKLFF
J gene: TRBJ2-3; D gene: TRBD2; clone size: NA; V gene: TRBV7-2; CDR3 length: 17; CDR3 DNA: TGTGCCAGCAGCTTAGGTATCGGGGGGGCCTTTGAAGATACGCAGTATTTT; CDR3 protein: CASSLGIGGAFEDTQYF
J gene: TRBJ2-2; D gene: NA; clone size: NA; V gene: TRBV29-1; CDR3 length: 16; CDR3 DNA: TGCAGCGGGGCGAAAAGCGGAGCTATGAACACCGGGGAGCTGTTTTTT; CDR3 protein: CSGAKSGAMNTGELFF
J gene: TRBJ2-1; D gene: TRBD2; clone size: NA; V gene: TRBV2; CDR3 length: 15; CDR3 DNA: TGTGCCAGCAGCCTGGGACTAGCGGAGGGAAATGAGCAGTTCTTC; CDR3 protein: CASSLGLAEGNEQFF
J gene: TRBJ2-5; D gene: TRBD1; clone size: NA; V gene: TRBV4-2; CDR3 length: 16; CDR3 DNA: TGTGCCAGCAGCCAAGATACGACAGGGGGCTCGGAGACCCAGTACTTC; CDR3 protein: CASSQDTTGGSETQYF